This TCR beta chain was recorded in a study of T cells in Graves' hyperthyroidism and ophthalmopathy. The V gene's germline CDR1 is MGHRA and CDR2 YSYEKL. CDR3 length equals 18 residues. V was pared by 4 bases and J by 2 bases, with 22 bases between. Authors of the study amplified TCR beta CDR3 regions from RNA transcripts. Primed by the HTBI set, a first-round RT-PCR was run on the TCR CDR3. TCRdb processed the multiplex PCR reads anew with MiXCR; each CDR3 protein has one entry. The sample consists of more than 550,000 distinct CDR3 sequences, roughly 17% of them appearing once. The TCR comes from a man over 45 with Graves' hyperthyroidism. This rearrangement joins TRBV4-1 to TRBJ2-3; D gene unclear. The sample consisted of blood. CDR3 amino acids: CASSRTGSITPPTDTQYF. CDR3 nucleotide sequence: TGCGCCAGCAGCCGAACCGGATCCATCACCCCCCCCACAGATACGCAGTATTTT.